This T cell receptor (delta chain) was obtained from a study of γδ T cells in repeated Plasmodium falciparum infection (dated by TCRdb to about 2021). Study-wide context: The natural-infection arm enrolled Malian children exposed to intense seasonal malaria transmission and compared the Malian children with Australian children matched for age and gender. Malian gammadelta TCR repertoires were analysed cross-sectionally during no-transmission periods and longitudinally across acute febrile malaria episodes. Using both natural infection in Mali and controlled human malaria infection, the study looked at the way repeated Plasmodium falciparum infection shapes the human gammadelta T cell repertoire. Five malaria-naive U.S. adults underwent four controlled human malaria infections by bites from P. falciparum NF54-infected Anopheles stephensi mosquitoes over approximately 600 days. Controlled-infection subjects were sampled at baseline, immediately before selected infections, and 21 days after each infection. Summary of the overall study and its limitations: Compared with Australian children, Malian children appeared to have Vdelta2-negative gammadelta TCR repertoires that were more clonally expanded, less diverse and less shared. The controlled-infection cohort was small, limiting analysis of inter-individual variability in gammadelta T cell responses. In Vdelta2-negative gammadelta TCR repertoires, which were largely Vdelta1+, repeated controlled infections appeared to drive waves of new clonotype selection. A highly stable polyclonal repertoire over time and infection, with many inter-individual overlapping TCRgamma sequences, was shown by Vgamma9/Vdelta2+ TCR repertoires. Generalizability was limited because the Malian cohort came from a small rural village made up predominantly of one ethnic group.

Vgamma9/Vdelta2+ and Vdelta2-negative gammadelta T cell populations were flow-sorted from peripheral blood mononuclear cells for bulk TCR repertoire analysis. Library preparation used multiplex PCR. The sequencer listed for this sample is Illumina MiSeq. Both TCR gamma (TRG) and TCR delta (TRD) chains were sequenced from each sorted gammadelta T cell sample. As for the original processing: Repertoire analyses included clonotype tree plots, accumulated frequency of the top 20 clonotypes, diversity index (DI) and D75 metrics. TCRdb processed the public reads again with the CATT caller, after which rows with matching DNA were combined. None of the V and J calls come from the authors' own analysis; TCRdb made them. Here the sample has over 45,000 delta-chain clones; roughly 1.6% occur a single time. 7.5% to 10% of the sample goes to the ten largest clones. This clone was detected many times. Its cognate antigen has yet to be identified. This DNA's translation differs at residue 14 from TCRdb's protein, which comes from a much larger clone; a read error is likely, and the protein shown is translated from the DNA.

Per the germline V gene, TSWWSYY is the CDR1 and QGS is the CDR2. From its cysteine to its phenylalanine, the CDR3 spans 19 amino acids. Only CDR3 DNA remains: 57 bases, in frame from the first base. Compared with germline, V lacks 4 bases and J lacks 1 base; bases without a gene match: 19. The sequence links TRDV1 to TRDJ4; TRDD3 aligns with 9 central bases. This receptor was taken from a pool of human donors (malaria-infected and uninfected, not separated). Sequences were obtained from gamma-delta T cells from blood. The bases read TGTGCTCTTGGGGTGAGCTTCCCACCCCGTACTGGGGGAGGCAGACCCCTGATCTTT. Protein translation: CALGVSFPPRTGGGRPLIF.